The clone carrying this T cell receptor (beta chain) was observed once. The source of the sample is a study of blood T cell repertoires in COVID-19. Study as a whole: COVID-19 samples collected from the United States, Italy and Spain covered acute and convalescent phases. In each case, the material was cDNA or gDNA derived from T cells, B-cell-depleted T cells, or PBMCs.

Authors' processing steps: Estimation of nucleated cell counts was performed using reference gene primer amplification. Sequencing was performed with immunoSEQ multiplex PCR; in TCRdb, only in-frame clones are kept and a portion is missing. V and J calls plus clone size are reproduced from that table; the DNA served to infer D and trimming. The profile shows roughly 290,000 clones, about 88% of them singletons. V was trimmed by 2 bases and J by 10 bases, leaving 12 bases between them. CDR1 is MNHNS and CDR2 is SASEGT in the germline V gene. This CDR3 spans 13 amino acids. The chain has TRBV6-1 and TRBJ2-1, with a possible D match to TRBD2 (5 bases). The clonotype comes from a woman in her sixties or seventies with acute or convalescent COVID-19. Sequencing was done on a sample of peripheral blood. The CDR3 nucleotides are TGTGCCAGCAGTGAAAGGTCGAGCGGCGAGCAGTTCTTC. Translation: CASSERSSGEQFF.